This is a list of T cell receptor beta chains from one sample in a study of blood T cell repertoires in COVID-19. Repertoires were generated with immunoSEQ multiplex PCR, while TCRdb's copy carries only in-frame clones and drops some. The data show about 130,000 clones, 55% to 75% seen once. The sample taken for sequencing was peripheral blood. The origin of the receptors is a woman in her 70s with acute or convalescent COVID-19. The CDR3 runs from the conserved cysteine through the conserved F or W. The order of the fields is CDR3 DNA, CDR3 protein, D gene, clone size, J gene, V gene. A D gene is named only where the DNA matches it firmly. Clone size appears in some rows only: once, few, many, or a class for an expanded clone.

CDR3nt: TGCGCCAGCAGCTTGTCGGGACTAGCGGGAGGTCCAGATACGCAGTATTTT; CDR3aa: CASSLSGLAGGPDTQYF; d_gene: TRBD2; abundance: NA; j_gene: TRBJ2-3; v_gene: TRBV5-1
CDR3nt: TGTGCCAGCAGTGACAGGGGATCCTACAATGAGCAGTTCTTC; CDR3aa: CASSDRGSYNEQFF; d_gene: NA; abundance: NA; j_gene: TRBJ2-1; v_gene: TRBV25-1
CDR3nt: TGTGCCAGCAGCCGGGGAGGTAATTCACCCCTCCACTTT; CDR3aa: CASSRGGNSPLHF; d_gene: NA; abundance: few; j_gene: TRBJ1-6; v_gene: TRBV7-2
CDR3nt: TGTGCCAGCAGCCCGCGTGGGACGGGGAGGATTGACTACACCTTC; CDR3aa: CASSPRGTGRIDYTF; d_gene: NA; abundance: once; j_gene: TRBJ1-2; v_gene: TRBV9
CDR3nt: TGTGCCAGCAGTTTAACAGGTCACGACACCGGGGAGCTGTTTTTT; CDR3aa: CASSLTGHDTGELFF; d_gene: NA; abundance: few; j_gene: TRBJ2-2; v_gene: TRBV6-5
CDR3nt: TGTGCCAGCAGCTTAAATGCAGGGGCTGGGGAAAAACTGTTTTTT; CDR3aa: CASSLNAGAGEKLFF; d_gene: NA; abundance: NA; j_gene: TRBJ1-4; v_gene: TRBV7-2
CDR3nt: TGTGCCAGCAGCCCAAACGCGATGAACACTGAAGCTTTCTTT; CDR3aa: CASSPNAMNTEAFF; d_gene: NA; abundance: NA; j_gene: TRBJ1-1; v_gene: TRBV3-1/TRBV3-2
CDR3nt: TGCGCCAGCAGCCTAGCGGGAGCTTCCACAGATACGCAGTATTTT; CDR3aa: CASSLAGASTDTQYF; d_gene: TRBD2; abundance: NA; j_gene: TRBJ2-3; v_gene: TRBV4-3
CDR3nt: TGTGCCAGTAGTACGACTCTTGTGAACACTGAAGCTTTCTTT; CDR3aa: CASSTTLVNTEAFF; d_gene: NA; abundance: NA; j_gene: TRBJ1-1; v_gene: TRBV19
CDR3nt: TGTGCCAGCAGCTCACAGGGGGCATTGAGGGGCAATGAGCAGTTCTTC; CDR3aa: CASSSQGALRGNEQFF; d_gene: TRBD1; abundance: NA; j_gene: TRBJ2-1; v_gene: TRBV7-2
CDR3nt: TGTGCCAGCAGCGTGGGACTAGCGGGAGGGCCTGGGAATGAGCAGTTCTTC; CDR3aa: CASSVGLAGGPGNEQFF; d_gene: TRBD2; abundance: NA; j_gene: TRBJ2-1; v_gene: TRBV9
CDR3nt: TGTGCCAGCAGCTTGAGCAGCGGGTCCGGGGAGCTGTTTTTT; CDR3aa: CASSLSSGSGELFF; d_gene: NA; abundance: NA; j_gene: TRBJ2-2; v_gene: TRBV7-7
CDR3nt: TGTGCCAGCAGCTTGACAGGGATGAGCACTGAAGCTTTCTTT; CDR3aa: CASSLTGMSTEAFF; d_gene: NA; abundance: NA; j_gene: TRBJ1-1; v_gene: TRBV5-5
CDR3nt: TGTGCCGGGGACAGGGAACAAGAGACCCAGTACTTC; CDR3aa: CAGDREQETQYF; d_gene: TRBD1; abundance: NA; j_gene: TRBJ2-5; v_gene: TRBV2
CDR3nt: TGTGCCTGTACACTATCCACAGATACGCAGTATTTT; CDR3aa: CACTLSTDTQYF; d_gene: NA; abundance: few; j_gene: TRBJ2-3; v_gene: TRBV30
CDR3nt: TGTGCCAGCAGCATGACAGGGCCCCACACTGAAGCTTTCTTT; CDR3aa: CASSMTGPHTEAFF; d_gene: TRBD1; abundance: NA; j_gene: TRBJ1-1; v_gene: TRBV27
CDR3nt: TGTGCCAGCAGCTTAGGTACAGGCGGCTACACCTTC; CDR3aa: CASSLGTGGYTF; d_gene: NA; abundance: NA; j_gene: TRBJ1-2; v_gene: TRBV13
CDR3nt: TGTGCCAGTAGTCACTTGGACAGGGGGAGAGATCAGCCCCAGCATTTT; CDR3aa: CASSHLDRGRDQPQHF; d_gene: TRBD1; abundance: NA; j_gene: TRBJ1-5; v_gene: TRBV19
CDR3nt: TGTGCCAGCAGTGAAGCGGGGGGTATCCGGGATGAGCAGTTCTTC; CDR3aa: CASSEAGGIRDEQFF; d_gene: NA; abundance: once; j_gene: TRBJ2-1; v_gene: TRBV6-1
CDR3nt: TGTGCCAGCAGTCAGGACAGGGGATTGGCTTTCTTT; CDR3aa: CASSQDRGLAFF; d_gene: TRBD1; abundance: NA; j_gene: TRBJ1-1; v_gene: TRBV28
CDR3nt: TGTGCCAGCAGCTCCGACAGGGGCTATGGCTACACCTTC; CDR3aa: CASSSDRGYGYTF; d_gene: TRBD1; abundance: few; j_gene: TRBJ1-2; v_gene: TRBV5-6
CDR3nt: TGTGCCAGCACTGCTGCCATCACATACTCCTACGAGCAGTACTTC; CDR3aa: CASTAAITYSYEQYF; d_gene: NA; abundance: NA; j_gene: TRBJ2-7; v_gene: TRBV6-5